What follows are 21 T cell receptor beta chains derived from one specimen sequenced in a study of blood T cell repertoires in COVID-19. Profiling relied on immunoSEQ multiplex PCR, and the TCRdb table lists in-frame clones only, not all of them. The data show 200,000 to 300,000 clones, with less than 90% seen just once and roughly 4% held by the top ten. The sequenced sample consisted of peripheral blood. The receptors come from a man aged 55 to 70 with acute or convalescent COVID-19.

V usage is TRBV7-9 and J usage is TRBJ2-3; D remains unclear. This CDR3 spans 14 amino acids. The V gene's germline CDR1 is SEHNR and CDR2 FQNEAQ (reference sequence). V dropped 0 bases and J dropped 8 bases, with 12 bases sitting between them. In DNA form, the CDR3 reads TGTGCCAGCAGCTTAGCTGGCGCCTCAGGTACGCAGTATTTT. This gives the protein CASSLAGASGTQYF.

The rearrangement joins TRBV28 to TRBJ1-2; weak D call: TRBD1 (5 bases). The germline V gene encodes CDR1 MDHEN and CDR2 SYDVKM. The CDR3 totals 15 residues. V lost 4 bases and J 6 bases, leaving 18 bases between the germline ends. CDR3 region: CASSSVGGGFNGYTF. Written as DNA, the CDR3 is TGTGCCAGCAGTTCAGTCGGGGGGGGTTTTAATGGCTACACCTTC.

This chain links TRBV7-3 with TRBJ2-1; a weak D match, TRBD1 (5 bases). V lost 1 base and J 8 bases, leaving 18 bases between the germline ends. This CDR3 has 16 amino acids. Germline V gene lookup returns CDR1 SGHTA and CDR2 FQGTGA. This CDR3 is CASSLIPGPQGDEQFF. CDR3 DNA: TGTGCCAGCAGCTTAATACCCGGGCCCCAGGGTGATGAGCAGTTCTTC.

This clone was detected only once. V and J are TRBV18 and TRBJ2-7, with 9 bases lining up with TRBD1. J was trimmed by 4 bases and V by 0 bases; bases with no gene match: 4. The CDR3 contains 15 residues. Per germline, CDR1 KGHSH and CDR2 LQKENI. In DNA, the CDR3 is TGTGCCAGCTCACCACCGGCGGGACAGGGTTACGAGCAGTACTTC. Translation: CASSPPAGQGYEQYF.

This chain uses TRBV25-1 with TRBJ2-1; tentatively, D is TRBD2 (6 bases). The CDR3 spans 16 residues. The germline gives CDR1 MGHDK, CDR2 SYGVNS. The ends were cut back, 3 bases at V and 4 bases at J, with 16 bases in the middle. The CDR3 DNA sequence: TGTGCCAGCAGTGAGGTGGCTAGCGCTGTTTACAATGAGCAGTTCTTC. It translates to CASSEVASAVYNEQFF. Full variable domain (outside the CDR3, taken from reference TRBV25-1 and TRBJ2-1): EADIYQTPRYLVIGTGKKITLECSQTMGHDKMYWYQQDPGMELHLIHYSYGVNSTEKGDLSSESTVSRIRTEHFPLTLESARPSHTSQYLCASSEVASAVYNEQFFGPGTRLTVL.

This rearrangement joins TRBV7-8 to TRBJ2-7, with 9 nucleotides matching TRBD1. Germline-derived CDR1 and CDR2 are SGHVS and FQNEAQ. The CDR3 loop spans 17 amino acids. The ends lost 1 base at V and 2 bases at J; junction bases unmatched: 9. The CDR3 DNA reads as TGTGCCAGCAGCTTAGGGGGGCCCGGGACAGGGCCCTACGAGCAGTACTTC. Its protein product is CASSLGGPGTGPYEQYF. The full variable domain, its missing parts supplied by reference TRBV7-8 and TRBJ2-7, is GAGVSQSPRYKVAKRGQDVALRCDPISGHVSLFWYQQALGQGPEFLTYFQNEAQLDKSGLPSDRFFAERPEGSVSTLKIQRTQQEDSAVYLCASSLGGPGTGPYEQYFGPGTRLTVT.

The chain links TRBV5-4 to TRBJ2-7; D is possibly TRBD1 (6 bases). The CDR3 consists of 13 residues. Per the germline V gene, CDR1 is SGHNT and CDR2 is YYREEE (reference sequence). The germline V and J ends were trimmed by 3 bases and 2 bases, with 9 bases remaining between them. CDR3 DNA sequence: TGTGCCAGCAGCTACGGACAGACCTACGAGCAGTACTTC. It specifies CASSYGQTYEQYF.

This clone showed up just once. The CDR3 DNA follows: TGTGCCAGCAGCTTTGGAGGAGGACTGCTCTACAATGAGCAGTTCTTC. This codes for CASSFGGGLLYNEQFF. The rearrangement links TRBV7-3 to TRBJ2-1; D is perhaps TRBD2 (5 bases). V was cut by 3 bases and J by 3 bases, with 15 bases left in between. This CDR3 is 16 amino acids long. Germline loops: CDR1 SGHTA, CDR2 FQGTGA.

This chain links TRBV13 with TRBJ2-5; the D is unclear. Trimming shortened V by 5 bases and J by 5 bases, and 12 bases separated the two germline ends. Germline CDR1 PRHDT, CDR2 FYEKMQ (reference sequence). This CDR3 comprises 13 residues. The CDR3 coding sequence is TGTGCCAGCAGCCAGCCCGAGAGGGAGACCCAGTACTTC. This sequence encodes CASSQPERETQYF.

The chain couples TRBV28 to TRBJ2-1, with TRBD2 as a possible D gene (6 bases). This CDR3 spans 17 amino acids. CDR1 and CDR2 from the germline V gene are MDHEN and SYDVKM. V was clipped by 5 bases and J by 7 bases, with 24 bases between them. The CDR3 here is CASSPPWVAGNRNEQFF. As DNA, the CDR3 is TGTGCCAGCAGTCCCCCGTGGGTCGCGGGAAATCGGAATGAGCAGTTCTTC.

This clone was found once. V and J are TRBV3-1 (or the pseudogene TRBV3-2) and TRBJ2-3, with 13 positions matching TRBD2. V was clipped by 4 bases and J by 0 bases; unmatched bases: 7. Per germline, CDR1 LGHDT and CDR2 YNNKEL (reference sequence). The CDR3 is made up of 18 amino acids. CDR3 amino acids: CASSPRLAGGRSTDTQYF. The CDR3 DNA reads as TGTGCCAGCAGCCCCAGACTAGCGGGAGGAAGGAGCACAGATACGCAGTATTTT.

The chain employs TRBV5-1 and TRBJ1-1; TRBD1 aligns across 7 bases. CDR3 length: 14 amino acids. Germline CDR1 reads SGHRS; CDR2 reads YFSETQ. Unmatched junction bases numbered 4, after V lost 0 bases and J lost 5 bases. This CDR3 reads CASSLEGAGTEAFF. The CDR3 DNA reads TGCGCCAGCAGCTTGGAGGGGGCAGGGACTGAAGCTTTCTTT.

The J gene is TRBJ2-1, the V gene TRBV5-1; D is perhaps TRBD2 (6 bases). The CDR3 is 13 amino acids. The germline gives CDR1 SGHRS, CDR2 YFSETQ. With 4 bases removed from V and 9 bases from J, the gap between germline ends came to 14 bases. The chain's CDR3 is CASSPVQGGEQFF. CDR3 DNA: TGCGCCAGCAGCCCCGTTCAGGGAGGTGAGCAGTTCTTC.

Comment on this clone: The junction departs from germline at one end; a sequencing error may be responsible. The chain employs TRBV3-1 (or the pseudogene TRBV3-2) and TRBJ1-2; D gene ambiguous. Germline V gene sequence: CDR1 LGHDT, CDR2 YNNKEL (reference sequence). This CDR3 has 11 amino acids. The CDR3 region has the DNA TGTGCCAGCAGCCAAGTGGGGAGGGCTTACTTC. This codes for CASSQVGRAYF.

V is TRBV4-1 and J is TRBJ2-2, with 15 bases that match TRBD2. The germline V gene has CDR1 MGHRA and CDR2 YSYEKL. The CDR3 contains 18 residues. Germline trimming cut 3 bases from V and 2 bases from J; bases unmatched to any gene: 4. As DNA, the CDR3 is TGCGCCAGCAGCCACCGGGGACTAGCGGGGGGCAACACCGGGGAGCTGTTTTTT. Protein product: CASSHRGLAGGNTGELFF.

This chain uses TRBV9 with TRBJ2-2; the D gene is possibly TRBD2 (5 bases). CDR1 and CDR2 from the germline V gene are SGDLS and YYNGEE. This CDR3 spans 17 amino acids. V was clipped by 3 bases and J by 3 bases, with 18 bases between them. Written as DNA, the CDR3 is TGTGCCAGCAGCGCCGAGGGATTTTTTCAGTACACCGGGGAGCTGTTTTTT. Translating it yields CASSAEGFFQYTGELFF. The whole variable domain, remainder taken from reference TRBV9 and TRBJ2-2, is DSGVTQTPKHLITATGQRVTLRCSPRSGDLSVYWYQQSLDQGLQFLIQYYNGEERAKGNILERFSAQQFPDLHSELNLSSLELGDSALYFCASSAEGFFQYTGELFFGEGSRLTVL.

The chain carries TRBV3-1 (or the pseudogene TRBV3-2) and TRBJ2-2; TRBD2 matches at 8 bases. The CDR3 runs to 14 residues. With 10 bases clipped from V and 4 bases from J, the junction kept 8 bases outside the gene matches. Germline-derived CDR1 and CDR2 are LGHDT and YNNKEL (reference sequence). The CDR3 spells CATSRGAGTGELFF. The CDR3 DNA follows: TGTGCCACCTCGCGGGGGGCGGGCACCGGGGAGCTGTTTTTT.

This sequence joins TRBV10-1 and TRBJ1-6, with 12 bases identical to TRBD1. Germline V gene sequence: CDR1 WNHNN, CDR2 SYGVQD (reference sequence). The CDR3 is made up of 19 amino acids. With 5 bases clipped from V and 3 bases from J, the junction kept 11 bases outside the gene matches. In DNA, the CDR3 is TGCGCCAGCAGTTTGGGACAGGGGGCCCGGGTCGGCTATAATTCACCCCTCCACTTT. Protein product: CASSLGQGARVGYNSPLHF.

This clone has just one count. This sequence joins TRBV4-1 and TRBJ2-1, with D perhaps matching TRBD1 (6 bases). Germline V gene data show CDR1 as MGHRA and CDR2 as YSYEKL. The CDR3 consists of 14 residues. Trimming took 5 bases from V and 4 from J, leaving 12 bases between them. The CDR3 region has the DNA TGCGCCAGCAGCTCCCGGGACATTTACAATGAGCAGTTCTTC. Translated: CASSSRDIYNEQFF.

This rearrangement joins TRBV10-2 to TRBJ2-7; 8 nucleotides align to TRBD2. V gave up 7 bases and J gave up 3 bases; unmatched junction bases: 8. The CDR3 spans 14 residues. Germline V CDR1 and CDR2: WSHSY, SAAADI. CDR3 sequence (DNA): TGCGCCAGCACACTCGAGCGGGGGTTCTACGAGCAGTACTTC. This encodes CASTLERGFYEQYF.

This chain connects TRBV19 to TRBJ2-7, with TRBD1 identical over 8 bases. Trimming at V came to 1 base and at J to 2 bases, leaving 4 bases not matched to a gene. The V gene's germline CDR1 is LNHDA and CDR2 SQIVND (reference sequence). The CDR3 covers 15 residues. The CDR3 spells CASSIAADRAYEQYF. The CDR3 nucleotides read TGTGCCAGTAGTATAGCCGCGGACAGGGCCTACGAGCAGTACTTC.